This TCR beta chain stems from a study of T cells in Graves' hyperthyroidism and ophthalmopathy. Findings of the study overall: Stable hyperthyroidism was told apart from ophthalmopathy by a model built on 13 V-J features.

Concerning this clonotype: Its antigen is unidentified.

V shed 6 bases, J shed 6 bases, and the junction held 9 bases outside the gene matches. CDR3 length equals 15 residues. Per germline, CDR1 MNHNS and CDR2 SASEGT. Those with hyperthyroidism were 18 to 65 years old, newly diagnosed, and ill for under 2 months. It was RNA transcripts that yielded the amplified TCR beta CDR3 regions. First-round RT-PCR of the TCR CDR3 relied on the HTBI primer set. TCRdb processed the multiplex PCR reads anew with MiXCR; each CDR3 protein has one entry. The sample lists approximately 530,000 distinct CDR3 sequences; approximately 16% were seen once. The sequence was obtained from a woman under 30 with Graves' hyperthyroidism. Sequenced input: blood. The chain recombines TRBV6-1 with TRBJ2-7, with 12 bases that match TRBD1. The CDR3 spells CASSSSGTGGREQYF. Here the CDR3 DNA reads TGTGCCAGCAGCAGTTCCGGGACAGGGGGCCGCGAGCAGTACTTC.